This T cell receptor (beta chain) comes out of a study of patients and donors after allogeneic stem cell transplantation (dated by TCRdb to 2019 to 2021). There are 15 amino acids in the CDR3, from cysteine to phenylalanine inclusive. The entry retains the CDR3 DNA only, 45 bases that are in frame from base 1. The CDR1 and CDR2 encoded by the germline V gene are SGHTA and FQGNSA. The V and J ends are trimmed by 2 bases and 0 bases, leaving 7 bases between them. This clonotype was observed at least ten times. Its antigen specificity is not known. No base qualities exist here, and no much larger clone lies one base off it. Library method: RT-PCR. The instrument was a NextSeq 550. TCRdb's own reprocessing of the public reads used fastp at Q25 and MiXCR and kept productive beta chains. Every distinct CDR3 protein forms one entry, paired with its most common genes and DNA. The sample table shows approximately 9,500 distinct CDR3 sequences, and about 4% are seen once. The ten biggest clones cover 15% to 20% of the sample.

Specimen: blood, either unsorted or a sorted T cell fraction (not recorded which). The receptor was derived from a human donor who was either an allogeneic HSCT recipient or a stem cell or donor lymphocyte infusion donor (not recorded which). It is not recorded whose cells these are; they may come from a transplant donor. The V and J segments used are TRBV7-2 and TRBJ1-4; the D segment cannot be called with confidence. CDR3 sequence: CASSLSRATNEKLFF. The nucleotide sequence reads TGTGCCAGCAGCTTATCAAGGGCAACTAATGAAAAACTGTTTTTT.